This passage covers 7 T cell receptor beta chains from one sample sequenced in a study of PD-L1 blockade in urothelial cancer. Time point indicated: pretreatment peripheral blood. The assay was immunoSEQ multiplex PCR, and TCRdb's table has in-frame clones only and misses some. Altogether 55,000 to 80,000 clones are present, around 88% being singletons, with the ten largest covering 14% to 15%. The starting material was PBMCs, obtained around atezolizumab (anti-PD-L1) treatment. Receptors were obtained from a man aged 55-75 years with urothelial cancer.

CDR3: CASSAGQGGSPLHF. The CDR3 nucleotides are TGTGCCAGCAGCGCAGGACAGGGCGGATCACCCCTCCACTTT. The chain uses TRBV11-3 and TRBJ1-6, with TRBD1 matching 8 bases. The CDR3 has 14 amino acids. Trimming removed 5 bases from V and 10 bases from J; junction bases left unmatched: 7. Germline-derived CDR1 and CDR2 are SGHNT and YENEEA.

The chain couples TRBV15 to TRBJ2-1, with D possibly matching TRBD2 (6 bases). The germline gives CDR1 LNHNV, CDR2 YYDKDF (reference sequence). Trimming left V 7 bases short and J 7 bases short, with 17 bases between. This CDR3 is 14 amino acids long. The DNA of the CDR3 is TGTGCCACCACTGTGGGGGGAAGAACAAATGAGCAGTTCTTC. It is translated as CATTVGGRTNEQFF.

This chain links TRBV11-3 with TRBJ1-1; a weak D match, TRBD1 (5 bases). Germline-derived CDR1 and CDR2 are SGHNT and YENEEA. The germline V and J ends were trimmed by 0 bases and 7 bases, with 9 bases remaining between them. This CDR3 region has 13 residues. The CDR3 is CASSLDIRVEAFF. The CDR3, as DNA: TGTGCCAGCAGCTTAGATATCAGGGTTGAAGCTTTCTTT.

V and J are TRBV19 and TRBJ1-5, with 7 bases matching TRBD1. V gave up 6 bases and J gave up 0 bases; unmatched junction bases: 5. This CDR3 is 15 amino acids long. Germline lookup yields CDR1 LNHDA and CDR2 SQIVND (reference sequence). The DNA for the CDR3 is TGTGCCAGTAGGACAGGGCAAGGTAGCAATCAGCCCCAGCATTTT. Protein: CASRTGQGSNQPQHF.

Regarding this clone: Other DNA sequences in the sample encode the same CDR3. This chain connects TRBV11-2 to TRBJ1-1; the match to TRBD1 covers 8 bases. The CDR3 runs to 14 residues. The junction had 3 bases not matched to a gene; V was cut back by 5 bases and J by 1 base. Germline V gene sequence: CDR1 SGHAT, CDR2 FQNNGV. The DNA for the CDR3 is TGTGCCAGCAGCCTGGGGACAGGGAACACTGAAGCTTTCTTT. As protein: CASSLGTGNTEAFF.

The J gene is TRBJ1-1, the V gene TRBV7-9; D ambiguous. This CDR3 spans 13 amino acids. Trimming cost V 5 bases and J 8 bases, with 15 bases left between them. The germline V gene has CDR1 SEHNR and CDR2 FQNEAQ (reference sequence). Here the CDR3 DNA reads TGTGCCAGCAGCATAACGGTAGTCCCCGAAGCTTTCTTT. Translating it yields CASSITVVPEAFF.

This rearrangement joins TRBV2 to TRBJ1-5; 7 nucleotides match TRBD1. Germline values: CDR1 SNHLY, CDR2 FYNNEI. The CDR3 sequence is 15 residues long. V trimming: 4 bases; J trimming: 4 bases; junction bases outside the gene matches: 7. The CDR3 DNA is TGTGCCAGCAGTGTTGGGACAGTGAAAAATCAGCCCCAGCATTTT. Translating gives CASSVGTVKNQPQHF.